Described below is a single T cell receptor beta chain sequence and its context. These data are taken from a study of blood T cell repertoires in COVID-19. Clones were sequenced by immunoSEQ multiplex PCR, and TCRdb holds only the in-frame ones, with some missing. The table lists around 200,000 clones, roughly nine tenths of them singletons. The CDR3 is 15 amino acids. Germline CDR1 and CDR2: MDHEN and SYDVKM. The V end was cut by 4 bases, the J end by 0 bases, with 9 bases between. The receptor comes from a woman aged 40 to 55 with acute COVID-19. This sequence joins TRBV28 and TRBJ1-4, with D maybe TRBD1 (5 bases). The sample comprised PBMCs or T cells enriched from blood (not recorded which). CDR3 in amino acids: CASSSRTTTNEKLFF. The CDR3, as DNA: TGTGCCAGCAGTTCCCGGACAACAACTAATGAAAAACTGTTTTTT.